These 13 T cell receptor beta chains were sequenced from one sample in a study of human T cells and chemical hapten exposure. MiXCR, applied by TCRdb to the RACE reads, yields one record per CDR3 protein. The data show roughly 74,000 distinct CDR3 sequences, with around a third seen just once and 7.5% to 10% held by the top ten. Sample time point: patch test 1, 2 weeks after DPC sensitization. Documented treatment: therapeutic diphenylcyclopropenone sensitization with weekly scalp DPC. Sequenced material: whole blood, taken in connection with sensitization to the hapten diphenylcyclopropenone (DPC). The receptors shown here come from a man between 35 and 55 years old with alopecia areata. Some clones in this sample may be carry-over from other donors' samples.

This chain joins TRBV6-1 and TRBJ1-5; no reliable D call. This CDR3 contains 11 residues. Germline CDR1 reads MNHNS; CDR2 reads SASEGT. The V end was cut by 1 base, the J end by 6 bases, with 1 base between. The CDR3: CASSEVQPQHF. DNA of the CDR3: TGTGCCAGCAGTGAAGTTCAGCCCCAGCATTTT.

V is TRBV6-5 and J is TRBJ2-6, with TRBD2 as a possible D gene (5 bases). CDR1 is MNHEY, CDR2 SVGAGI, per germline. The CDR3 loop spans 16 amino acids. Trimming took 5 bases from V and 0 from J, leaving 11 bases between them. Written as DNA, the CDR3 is TGTGCCAGCAGTAGTAAAGGGAGCTCTGGGGCCAACGTCCTGACTTTC. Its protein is CASSSKGSSGANVLTF.

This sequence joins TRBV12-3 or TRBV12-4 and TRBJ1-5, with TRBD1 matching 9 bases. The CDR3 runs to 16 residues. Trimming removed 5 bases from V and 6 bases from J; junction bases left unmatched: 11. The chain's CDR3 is CASSPGTGMIGQPQHF. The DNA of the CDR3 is TGTGCCAGCAGTCCGGGGACAGGGATGATAGGTCAGCCCCAGCATTTT.

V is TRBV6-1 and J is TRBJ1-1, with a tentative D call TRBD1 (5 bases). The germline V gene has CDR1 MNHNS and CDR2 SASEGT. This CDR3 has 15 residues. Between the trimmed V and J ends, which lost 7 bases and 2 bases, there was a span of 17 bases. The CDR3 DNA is TGTGCCAGCATCGGGGGGTCCCAGCCTAACACTGAAGCTTTCTTT. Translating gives CASIGGSQPNTEAFF.

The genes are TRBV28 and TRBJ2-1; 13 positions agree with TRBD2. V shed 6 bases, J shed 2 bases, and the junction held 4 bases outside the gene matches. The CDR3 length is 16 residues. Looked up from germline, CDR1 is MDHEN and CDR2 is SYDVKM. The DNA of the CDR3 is TGTGCCAGCAGGCCTGGACTAGCGGGGGCCTACAATGAGCAGTTCTTC. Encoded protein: CASRPGLAGAYNEQFF.

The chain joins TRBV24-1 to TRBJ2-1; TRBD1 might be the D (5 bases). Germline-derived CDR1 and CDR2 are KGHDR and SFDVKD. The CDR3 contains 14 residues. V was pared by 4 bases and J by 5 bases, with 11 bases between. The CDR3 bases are TGTGCCACCAGTGAGTGGCAGGGAAACAATGAGCAGTTCTTC. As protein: CATSEWQGNNEQFF.

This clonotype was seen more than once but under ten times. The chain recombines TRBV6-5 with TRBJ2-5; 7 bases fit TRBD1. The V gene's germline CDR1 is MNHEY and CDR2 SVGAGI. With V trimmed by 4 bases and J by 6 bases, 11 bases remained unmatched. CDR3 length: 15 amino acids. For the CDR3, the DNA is TGTGCCAGCAGTTTGAACCGGGACAGAGGGAAGACCCAGTACTTC. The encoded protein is CASSLNRDRGKTQYF.

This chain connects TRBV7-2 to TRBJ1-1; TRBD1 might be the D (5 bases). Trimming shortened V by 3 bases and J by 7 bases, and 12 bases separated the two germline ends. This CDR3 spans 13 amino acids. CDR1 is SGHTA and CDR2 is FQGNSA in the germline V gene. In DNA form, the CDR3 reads TGTGCCAGCAGCTTCCGGGACGCCGGTGAAGCTTTCTTT. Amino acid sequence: CASSFRDAGEAFF.

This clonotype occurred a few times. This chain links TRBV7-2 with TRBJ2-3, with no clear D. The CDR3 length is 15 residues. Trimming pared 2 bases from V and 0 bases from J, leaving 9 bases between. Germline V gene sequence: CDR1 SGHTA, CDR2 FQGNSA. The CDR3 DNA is TGTGCCAGCAGCTTATACGGCAAGAGCACAGATACGCAGTATTTT. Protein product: CASSLYGKSTDTQYF. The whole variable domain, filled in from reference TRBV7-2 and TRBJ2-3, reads GAGVSQSPSNKVTEKGKDVELRCDPISGHTALYWYRQSLGQGLEFLIYFQGNSAPDKSGLPSDRFSAERTGGSVSTLTIQRTQQEDSAVYLCASSLYGKSTDTQYFGPGTRLTVL.

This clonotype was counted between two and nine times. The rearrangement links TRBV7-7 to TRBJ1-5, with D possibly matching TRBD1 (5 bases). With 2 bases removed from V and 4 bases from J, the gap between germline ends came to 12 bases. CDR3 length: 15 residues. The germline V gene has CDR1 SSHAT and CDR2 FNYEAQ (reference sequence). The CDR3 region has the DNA TGTGCCAGCAGCTTATGGGGGTTAGGTAATCAGCCCCAGCATTTT. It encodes CASSLWGLGNQPQHF.

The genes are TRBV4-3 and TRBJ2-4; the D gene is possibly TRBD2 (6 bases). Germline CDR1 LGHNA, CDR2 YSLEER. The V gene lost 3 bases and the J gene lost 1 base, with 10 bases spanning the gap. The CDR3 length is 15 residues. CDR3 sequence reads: CASSQALAAKNIQYF. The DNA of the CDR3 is TGCGCCAGCAGCCAGGCTCTAGCGGCCAAAAACATTCAGTACTTC.

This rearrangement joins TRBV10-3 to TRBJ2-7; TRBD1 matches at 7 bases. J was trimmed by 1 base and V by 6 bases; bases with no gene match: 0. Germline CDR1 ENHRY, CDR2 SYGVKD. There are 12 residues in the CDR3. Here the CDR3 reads CAISRGSYEQYF. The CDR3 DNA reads TGTGCCATCAGCAGGGGGTCCTACGAGCAGTACTTC.

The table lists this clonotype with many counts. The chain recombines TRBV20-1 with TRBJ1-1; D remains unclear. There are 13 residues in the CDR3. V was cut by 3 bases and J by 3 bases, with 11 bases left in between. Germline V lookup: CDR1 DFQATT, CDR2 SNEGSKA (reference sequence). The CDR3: CSARARSDTEAFF. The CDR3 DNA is TGCAGTGCTAGGGCCAGATCGGACACTGAAGCTTTCTTT.